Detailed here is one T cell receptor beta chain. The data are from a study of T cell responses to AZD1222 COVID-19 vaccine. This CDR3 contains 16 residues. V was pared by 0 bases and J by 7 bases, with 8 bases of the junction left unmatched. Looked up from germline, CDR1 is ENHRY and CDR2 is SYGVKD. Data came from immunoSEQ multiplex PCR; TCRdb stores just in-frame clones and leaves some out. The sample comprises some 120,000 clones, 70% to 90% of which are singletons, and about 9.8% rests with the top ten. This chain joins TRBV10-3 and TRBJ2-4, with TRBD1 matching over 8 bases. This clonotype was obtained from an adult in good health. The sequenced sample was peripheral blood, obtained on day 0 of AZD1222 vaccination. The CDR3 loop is CAISESQGASGNIQYF. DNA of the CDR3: TGTGCCATCAGTGAGTCTCAGGGGGCGAGTGGGAACATTCAGTACTTC.